The sequence of this T cell receptor (beta chain) was determined in a study of CD8+ T cells in alopecia areata. Overall study context: Tofacitinib ran 6 to 18 months, followed by 6 months off drug. Study results and limitations: There were many expanded lesional clones persisting in scalp and blood during tofacitinib. Researchers reported that TCR sharing among patients proved less clear than in mice, possibly HLA-linked. Among the top 100, expanded CD8+ clones were significantly decreased by tofacitinib, as was scalp clonality.

The junction had 5 bases not matched to a gene; V was cut back by 4 bases and J by 3 bases. This CDR3 has 14 amino acids. Per germline, CDR1 SGDLS and CDR2 YYNGEE. After isolation, RNA underwent reverse transcription to generate cDNA as the sequencing template. Assay used: immunoSEQ multiplex PCR; TCRdb lists only in-frame clones, some missing. The sample includes under 200,000 clones, just over 65% of them seen just once. This clone was picked up one time. Its antigen is as yet unknown. Described treatment: oral pan-JAK inhibitor, 5-10 mg twice daily. The receptor's source is a human donor with alopecia areata. The V and J genes are TRBV9 and TRBJ2-5, with 8 nucleotides matching TRBD1. The sample here was CD4+ T cells sorted from blood, taken at week 4, from a patient treated with tofacitinib. This chain's CDR3 is CASSYGQGEETQYF. CDR3 in DNA: TGTGCCAGCAGCTATGGACAGGGTGAAGAGACCCAGTACTTC.